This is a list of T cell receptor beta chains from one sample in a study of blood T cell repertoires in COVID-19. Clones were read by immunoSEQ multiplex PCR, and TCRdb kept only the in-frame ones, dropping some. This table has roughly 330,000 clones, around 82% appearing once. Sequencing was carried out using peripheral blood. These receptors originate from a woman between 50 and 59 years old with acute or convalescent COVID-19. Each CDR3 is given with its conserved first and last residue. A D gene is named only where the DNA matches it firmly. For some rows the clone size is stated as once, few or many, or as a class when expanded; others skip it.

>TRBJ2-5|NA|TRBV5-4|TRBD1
TGTGCCAGCAGCGATGATGACAGGGTCCAAGAGACCCAGTACTTC
CASSDDDRVQETQYF
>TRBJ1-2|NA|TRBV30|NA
TGTGCCTGGAGTGTACTAGCCGCAGGCCACTATGGCTACACCTTC
CAWSVLAAGHYGYTF
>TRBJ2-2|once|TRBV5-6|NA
TGTGCCAGCAGCTTCGGACTGAACACCGGGGAGCTGTTTTTT
CASSFGLNTGELFF
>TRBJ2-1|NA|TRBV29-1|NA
TGCAGCGTTGCCCGGACATATCAAGGGGATGAGCAGTTCTTC
CSVARTYQGDEQFF
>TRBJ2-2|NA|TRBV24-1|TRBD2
TGTGCCACCAGTGATTTTTGGGAGCGGGGGGGCGGCGGGGAGCTGTTTTTT
CATSDFWERGGGGELFF
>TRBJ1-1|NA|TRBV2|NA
TGTGCCAGCAGTGTGGGGCAGAACACTGAAGCTTTCTTT
CASSVGQNTEAFF
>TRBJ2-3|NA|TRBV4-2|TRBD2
TGTGCCAGCAGCCAAGAGTTAGCGGGAGGGGATACGCAGTATTTT
CASSQELAGGDTQYF
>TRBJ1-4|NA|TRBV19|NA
TGTGCCAGTAGTATAGGGGGGCCTAATGAAAAACTGTTTTTT
CASSIGGPNEKLFF
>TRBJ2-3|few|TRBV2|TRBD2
TGTGCCAGCAGTGATGTCAGCGGGGGGTTAGTTACGCAGTATTTT
CASSDVSGGLVTQYF
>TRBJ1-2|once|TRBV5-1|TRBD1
TGCGCCAGCAGCTTGGGGACAGGGGTTCGTGGCTACACCTTC
CASSLGTGVRGYTF
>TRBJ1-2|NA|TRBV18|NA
TGTGCCAGCTCACCTAGCCATCAGGGGAGCAACTATGGCTACACCTTC
CASSPSHQGSNYGYTF
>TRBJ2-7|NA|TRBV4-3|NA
TGCGCCAGCAGCCAAGACAGGGTCTCCTACGAGCAGTACTTC
CASSQDRVSYEQYF
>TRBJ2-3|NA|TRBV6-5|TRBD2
TGTGCCAGCAGTTACTCGACTAGCGGGAGGGACCCGCAGTATTTT
CASSYSTSGRDPQYF
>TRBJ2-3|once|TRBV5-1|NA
TGCGCCAGCAGCTTGGCGAGCCTCACAGATACGCAGTATTTT
CASSLASLTDTQYF
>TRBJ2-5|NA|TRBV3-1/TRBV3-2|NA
TGTGCCAGCAGCCAAGACACGGGGGAGGAGACCCAGTACTTC
CASSQDTGEETQYF
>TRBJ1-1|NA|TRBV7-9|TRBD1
TGTGCCAGCAGCGGTGGGACAGGGGACACTGAAGCTTTCTTT
CASSGGTGDTEAFF
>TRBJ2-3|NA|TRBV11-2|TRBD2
TGTGCCAGCAGCCGACTAGCGGGAGATACAGATACGCAGTATTTT
CASSRLAGDTDTQYF
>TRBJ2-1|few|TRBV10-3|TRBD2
TGTGCCATCAGTTTAGCGGGGGGGGAATACAATGAGCAGTTCTTC
CAISLAGGEYNEQFF
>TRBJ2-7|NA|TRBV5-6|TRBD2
TGTGCCAGCAGCGCGGGAGGCTTCTGGTGGGAGCAGTACTTC
CASSAGGFWWEQYF
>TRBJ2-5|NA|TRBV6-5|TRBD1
TGTGCCAGCAGATCCACAGGGGGCGCGGAGACCCAGTACTTC
CASRSTGGAETQYF
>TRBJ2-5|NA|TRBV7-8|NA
TGTGCCAGCAGCGAGCAAGGGGTCGGAGAGACCCAGTACTTC
CASSEQGVGETQYF
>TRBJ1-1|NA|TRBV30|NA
TGTGCCTGGAATGGACAGATGAACACTGAAGCTTTCTTT
CAWNGQMNTEAFF
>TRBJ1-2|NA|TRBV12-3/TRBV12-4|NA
TGTGCCAGCAGTTTGTCAGGGCTGAGAGGCTACACCTTC
CASSLSGLRGYTF
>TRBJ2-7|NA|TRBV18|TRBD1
TGTGCCAGCAACACCGTTCCGGGACAGGGAGGCGAGCAGTACTTC
CASNTVPGQGGEQYF
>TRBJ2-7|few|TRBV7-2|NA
TGTGCCAGCAGCTTCCAGGGTTGGGGATCCTACGAGCAGTACTTC
CASSFQGWGSYEQYF
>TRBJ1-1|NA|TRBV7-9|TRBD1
TGTGCCAGCACCCCAGCTCCGGGACAGGGAAACACTGAAGCTTTCTTT
CASTPAPGQGNTEAFF
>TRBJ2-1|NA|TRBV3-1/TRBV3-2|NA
TGTGCCAGCAGCCGGGAGCGGCTCTCCTACAATGAGCAGTTCTTC
CASSRERLSYNEQFF
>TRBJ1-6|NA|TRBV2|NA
TGTGCCAGCAGTGAGGGGGCGTCACTAAATAATTCACCCCTCCACTTT
CASSEGASLNNSPLHF
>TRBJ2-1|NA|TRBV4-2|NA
TGTGCCAGCAGCCAAGACAGGGCGGATGAGCAGTTCTTC
CASSQDRADEQFF
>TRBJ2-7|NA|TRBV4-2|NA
TGTGCCAGCAGCCAAGATAGCGCTAGCGAATCCTACGAGCAGTACTTC
CASSQDSASESYEQYF
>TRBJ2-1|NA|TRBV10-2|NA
TGCGCCAGCAGTGGGTATGGGGCTTACAATGAGCAGTTCTTC
CASSGYGAYNEQFF
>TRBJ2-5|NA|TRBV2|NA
TGTGCCAGCAAAACGGGACTGCAAGAGACCCAGTACTTC
CASKTGLQETQYF
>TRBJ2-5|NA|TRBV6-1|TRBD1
TGTGCCAGCAGTGATGCGACAGGGCAGCGTCCTTTGATACCCCAGTACTTC
CASSDATGQRPLIPQYF
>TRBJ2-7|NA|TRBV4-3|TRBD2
TGCGCCAGCAGCCAAGAGCGTCTAGCGGGAGGGCCCATGAGCGAGCAGTACTTC
CASSQERLAGGPMSEQYF
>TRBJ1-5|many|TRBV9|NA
TGTGCCAGCAGCGTAGGCACGGTGCCAAATCAGCCCCAGCATTTT
CASSVGTVPNQPQHF
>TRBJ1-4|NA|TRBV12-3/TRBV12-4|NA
TGTGCCAGCAGTTTAGTCGACGGGAAACTGTTTTTT
CASSLVDGKLFF
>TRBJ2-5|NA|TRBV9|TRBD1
TGTGCCAGCAGCGAGACCCCCGGGACAGGTATCGAGACCCAGTACTTC
CASSETPGTGIETQYF
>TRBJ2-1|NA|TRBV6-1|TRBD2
TGTGCCAGCAGTGAACGCCTAGCGGACCTAGGCCTTGAGCAGTTCTTC
CASSERLADLGLEQFF
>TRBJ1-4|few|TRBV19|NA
TGTGCCAGTAAGAGGGAGTATGGCGAAAAACTGTTTTTT
CASKREYGEKLFF
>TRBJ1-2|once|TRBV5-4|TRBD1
TGTGCCAGCAGCCTTAGACAGGGGGTTGTTAATGGCTACACCTTC
CASSLRQGVVNGYTF
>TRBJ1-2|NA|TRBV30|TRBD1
TGTGCCTGGAGTGGGGACAGGGGGATGTTTGGCTACACCTTC
CAWSGDRGMFGYTF
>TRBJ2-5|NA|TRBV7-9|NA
TGTGCCAGCAGCCTAGAGGCGGAAGAGACCCAGTACTTC
CASSLEAEETQYF
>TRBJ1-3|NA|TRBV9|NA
TGTGCCAGCAGCGCCCCGGACAGCTCCTCTGGAAACACCATATATTTT
CASSAPDSSSGNTIYF
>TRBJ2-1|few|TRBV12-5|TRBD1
TGTGCTAGTGGTTTGTGGGACAGTAATGAGCAGTTCTTC
CASGLWDSNEQFF
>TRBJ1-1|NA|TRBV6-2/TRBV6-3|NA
TGTGCCAGCAGTTACCAGGGTAGGGCTTTCTTT
CASSYQGRAFF
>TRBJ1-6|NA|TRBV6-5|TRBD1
TGTGCCAGCAGGGACCGGGACAGGGTCTCACCCCTCCACTTT
CASRDRDRVSPLHF
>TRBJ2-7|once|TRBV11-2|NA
TGTGCCAGCAGCCGCCGACATGGATACGAGCAGTACTTC
CASSRRHGYEQYF
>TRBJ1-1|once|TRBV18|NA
TGTGCCAGCTCACGGGGCCAGGCTGAGATCGTGAACACTGAAGCTTTCTTT
CASSRGQAEIVNTEAFF
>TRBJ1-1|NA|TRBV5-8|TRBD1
TGTGCCAGCAGCATTGCAACAGGGGTGGAGGGCACTGAAGCTTTCTTT
CASSIATGVEGTEAFF
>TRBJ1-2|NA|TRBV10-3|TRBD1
TGTGCCATCACCTCGGGACAGGGAGGCGGCTACACCTTC
CAITSGQGGGYTF